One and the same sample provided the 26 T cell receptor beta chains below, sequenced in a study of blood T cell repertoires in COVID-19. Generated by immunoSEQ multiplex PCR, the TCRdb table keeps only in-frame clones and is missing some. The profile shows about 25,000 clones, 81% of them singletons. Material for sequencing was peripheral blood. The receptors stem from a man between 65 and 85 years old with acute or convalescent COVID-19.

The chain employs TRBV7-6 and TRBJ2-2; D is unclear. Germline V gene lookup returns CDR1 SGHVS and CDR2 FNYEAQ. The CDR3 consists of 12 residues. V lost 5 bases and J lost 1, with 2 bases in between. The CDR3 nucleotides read TGTGCCAGCAGCCTGAACACCGGGGAGCTGTTTTTT. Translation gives CASSLNTGELFF.

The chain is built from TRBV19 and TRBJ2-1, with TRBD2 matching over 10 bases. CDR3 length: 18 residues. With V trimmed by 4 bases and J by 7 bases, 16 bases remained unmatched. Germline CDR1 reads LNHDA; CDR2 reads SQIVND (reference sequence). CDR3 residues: CASSTNRGVAGGENEQFF. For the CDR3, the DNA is TGTGCCAGTAGTACGAACAGGGGGGTAGCGGGAGGCGAGAATGAGCAGTTCTTC.

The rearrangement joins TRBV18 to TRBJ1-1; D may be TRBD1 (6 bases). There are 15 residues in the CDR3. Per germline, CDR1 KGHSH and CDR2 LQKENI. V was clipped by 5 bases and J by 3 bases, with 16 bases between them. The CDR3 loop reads CASSYTGRWDTEAFF. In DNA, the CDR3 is TGTGCCAGCTCATATACAGGGCGATGGGACACTGAAGCTTTCTTT. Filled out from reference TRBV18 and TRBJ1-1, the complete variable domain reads NAGVMQNPRHLVRRRGQEARLRCSPMKGHSHVYWYRQLPEEGLKFMVYLQKENIIDESGMPKERFSAEFPKEGPSILRIQQVVRGDSAAYFCASSYTGRWDTEAFFGQGTRLTVV.

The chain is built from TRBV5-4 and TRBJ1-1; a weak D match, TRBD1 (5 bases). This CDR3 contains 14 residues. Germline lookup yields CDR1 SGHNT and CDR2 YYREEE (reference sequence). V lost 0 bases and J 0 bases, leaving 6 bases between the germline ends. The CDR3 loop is CASSLEGMNTEAFF. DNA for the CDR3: TGTGCCAGCAGCTTGGAGGGGATGAACACTGAAGCTTTCTTT. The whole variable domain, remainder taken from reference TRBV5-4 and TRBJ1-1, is ETGVTQSPTHLIKTRGQQVTLRCSSQSGHNTVSWYQQALGQGPQFIFQYYREEENGRGNFPPRFSGLQFPNYSSELNVNALELDDSALYLCASSLEGMNTEAFFGQGTRLTVV.

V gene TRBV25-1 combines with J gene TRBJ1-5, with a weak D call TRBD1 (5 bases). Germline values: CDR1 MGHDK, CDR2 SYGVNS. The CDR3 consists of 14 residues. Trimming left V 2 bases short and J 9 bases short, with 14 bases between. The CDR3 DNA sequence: TGTGCCAGCAGTGAACCAGGGCCCGATCGGCCCCAGCATTTT. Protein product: CASSEPGPDRPQHF.

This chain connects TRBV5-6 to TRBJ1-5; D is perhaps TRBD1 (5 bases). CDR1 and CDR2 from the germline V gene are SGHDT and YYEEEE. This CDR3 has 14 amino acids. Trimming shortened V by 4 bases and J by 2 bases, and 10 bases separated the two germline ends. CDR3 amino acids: CASSRQFRNQPQHF. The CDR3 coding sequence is TGTGCCAGCAGCAGACAGTTCCGCAATCAGCCCCAGCATTTT. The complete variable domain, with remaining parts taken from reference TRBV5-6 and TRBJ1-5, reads DAGVTQSPTHLIKTRGQQVTLRCSPKSGHDTVSWYQQALGQGPQFIFQYYEEEERQRGNFPDRFSGHQFPNYSSELNVNALLLGDSALYLCASSRQFRNQPQHFGDGTRLSIL.

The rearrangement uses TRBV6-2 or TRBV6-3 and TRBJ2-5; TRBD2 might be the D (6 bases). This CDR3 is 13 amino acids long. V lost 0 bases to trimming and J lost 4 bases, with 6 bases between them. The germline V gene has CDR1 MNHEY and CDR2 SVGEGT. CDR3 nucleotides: TGTGCCAGCAGTTACTCAGCGGGAGAGACCCAGTACTTC. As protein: CASSYSAGETQYF.

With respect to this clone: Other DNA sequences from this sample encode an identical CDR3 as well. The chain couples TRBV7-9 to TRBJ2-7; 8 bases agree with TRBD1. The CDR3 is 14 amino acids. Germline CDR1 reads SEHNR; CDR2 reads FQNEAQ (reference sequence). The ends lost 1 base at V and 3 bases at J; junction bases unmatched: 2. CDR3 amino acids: CASSLGQGLYEQYF. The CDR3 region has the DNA TGTGCCAGCAGCTTAGGACAGGGGCTCTACGAGCAGTACTTC. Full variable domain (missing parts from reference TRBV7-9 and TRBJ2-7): DTGVSQNPRHKITKRGQNVTFRCDPISEHNRLYWYRQTLGQGPEFLTYFQNEAQLEKSRLLSDRFSAERPKGSFSTLEIQRTEQGDSAMYLCASSLGQGLYEQYFGPGTRLTVT.

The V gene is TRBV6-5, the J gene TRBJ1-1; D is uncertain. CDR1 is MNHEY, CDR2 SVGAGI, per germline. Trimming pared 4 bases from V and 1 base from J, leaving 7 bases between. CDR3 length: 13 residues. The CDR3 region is CASSFQSNTEAFF. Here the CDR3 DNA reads TGTGCCAGCAGTTTTCAGTCGAACACTGAAGCTTTCTTT.

CDR3 sequence reads: CASSAGTGGGEKLFF. DNA for the CDR3: TGTGCCAGCAGCGCAGGGACAGGTGGGGGGGAAAAACTGTTTTTT. The genes are TRBV9 and TRBJ1-4, with TRBD1 matching 8 bases. Germline CDR1 is SGDLS and CDR2 is YYNGEE. This CDR3 comprises 15 residues. Trimming removed 3 bases from V and 8 bases from J; junction bases left unmatched: 9.

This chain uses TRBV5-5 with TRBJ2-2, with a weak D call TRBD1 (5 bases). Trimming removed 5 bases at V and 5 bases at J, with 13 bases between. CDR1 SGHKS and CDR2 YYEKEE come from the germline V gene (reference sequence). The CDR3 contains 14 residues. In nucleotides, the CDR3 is TGTGCCAGCAGTTATCATCAGGGAACCGGGGAGCTGTTTTTT. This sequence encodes CASSYHQGTGELFF.

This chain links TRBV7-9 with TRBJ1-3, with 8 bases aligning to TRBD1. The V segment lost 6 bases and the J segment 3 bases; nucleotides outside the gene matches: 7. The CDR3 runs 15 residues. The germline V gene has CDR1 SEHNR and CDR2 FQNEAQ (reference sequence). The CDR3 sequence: CASRGQGYYGNTIYF. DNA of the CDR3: TGTGCCAGCAGAGGACAGGGATACTATGGAAACACCATATATTTT.

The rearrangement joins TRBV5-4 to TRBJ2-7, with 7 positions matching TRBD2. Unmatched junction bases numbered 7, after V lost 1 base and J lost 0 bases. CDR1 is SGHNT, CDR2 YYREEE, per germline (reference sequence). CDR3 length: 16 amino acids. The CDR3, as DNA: TGTGCCAGCAGCTTGAAAGCGGGGCTTGGCTCCTACGAGCAGTACTTC. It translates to CASSLKAGLGSYEQYF. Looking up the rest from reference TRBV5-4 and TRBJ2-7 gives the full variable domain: ETGVTQSPTHLIKTRGQQVTLRCSSQSGHNTVSWYQQALGQGPQFIFQYYREEENGRGNFPPRFSGLQFPNYSSELNVNALELDDSALYLCASSLKAGLGSYEQYFGPGTRLTVT.

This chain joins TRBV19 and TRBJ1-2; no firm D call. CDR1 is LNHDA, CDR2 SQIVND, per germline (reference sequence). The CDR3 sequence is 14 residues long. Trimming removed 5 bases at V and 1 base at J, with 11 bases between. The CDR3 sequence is CASSAEEGNYGYTF. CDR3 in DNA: TGTGCCAGTAGTGCAGAAGAGGGTAACTATGGCTACACCTTC.

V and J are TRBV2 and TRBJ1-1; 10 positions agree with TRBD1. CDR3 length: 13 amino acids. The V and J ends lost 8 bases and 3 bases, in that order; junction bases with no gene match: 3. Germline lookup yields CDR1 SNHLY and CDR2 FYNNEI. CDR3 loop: CASAGQGYTEAFF. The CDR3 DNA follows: TGTGCCAGCGCGGGACAGGGGTACACTGAAGCTTTCTTT.

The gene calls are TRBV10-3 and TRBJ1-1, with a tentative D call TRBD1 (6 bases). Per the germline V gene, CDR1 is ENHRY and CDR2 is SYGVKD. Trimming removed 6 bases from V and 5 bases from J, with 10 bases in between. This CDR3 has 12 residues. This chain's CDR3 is CAISEQGTEAFF. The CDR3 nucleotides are TGTGCCATCAGCGAACAGGGTACTGAAGCTTTCTTT.

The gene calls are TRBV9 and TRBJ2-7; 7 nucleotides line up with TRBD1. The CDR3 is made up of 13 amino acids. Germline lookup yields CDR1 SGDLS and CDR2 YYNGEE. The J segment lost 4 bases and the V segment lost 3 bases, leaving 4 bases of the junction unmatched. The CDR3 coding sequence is TGTGCCAGCAGCGCCAGACAGGGATACGAGCAGTACTTC. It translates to CASSARQGYEQYF.

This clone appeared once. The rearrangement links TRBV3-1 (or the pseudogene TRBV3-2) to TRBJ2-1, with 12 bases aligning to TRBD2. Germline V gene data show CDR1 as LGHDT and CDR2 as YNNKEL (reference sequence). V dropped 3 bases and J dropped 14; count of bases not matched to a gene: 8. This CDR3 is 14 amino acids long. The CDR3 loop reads CASSQVASGGAKFF. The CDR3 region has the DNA TGTGCCAGCAGCCAGGTTGCTAGCGGGGGGGCGAAGTTCTTC.

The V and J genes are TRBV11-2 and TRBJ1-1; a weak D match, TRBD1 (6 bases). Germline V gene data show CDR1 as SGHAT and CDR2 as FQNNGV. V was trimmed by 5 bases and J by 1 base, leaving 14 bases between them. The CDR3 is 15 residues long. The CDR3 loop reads CASSRQELKNTEAFF. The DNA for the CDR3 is TGTGCCAGCAGCCGACAGGAGTTAAAGAACACTGAAGCTTTCTTT.

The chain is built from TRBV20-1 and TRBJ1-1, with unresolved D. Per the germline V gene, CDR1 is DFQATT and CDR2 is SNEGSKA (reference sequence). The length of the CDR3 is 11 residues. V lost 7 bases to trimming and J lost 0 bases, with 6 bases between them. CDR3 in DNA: TGCAGTGTAGTGATGAACACTGAAGCTTTCTTT. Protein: CSVVMNTEAFF.

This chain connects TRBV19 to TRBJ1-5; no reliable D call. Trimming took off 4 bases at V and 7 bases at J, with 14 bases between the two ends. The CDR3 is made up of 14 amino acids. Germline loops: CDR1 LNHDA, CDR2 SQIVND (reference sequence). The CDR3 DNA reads TGTGCCAGTAGTACGTCTATCGGAGGCCAGCCCCAGCATTTT. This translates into CASSTSIGGQPQHF.

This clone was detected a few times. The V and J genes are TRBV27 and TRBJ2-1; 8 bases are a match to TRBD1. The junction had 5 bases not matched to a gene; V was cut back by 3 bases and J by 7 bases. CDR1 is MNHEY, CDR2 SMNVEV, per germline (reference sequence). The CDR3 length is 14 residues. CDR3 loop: CASSFVTGGNEQFF. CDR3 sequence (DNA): TGTGCCAGCAGTTTCGTAACAGGGGGGAATGAGCAGTTCTTC.

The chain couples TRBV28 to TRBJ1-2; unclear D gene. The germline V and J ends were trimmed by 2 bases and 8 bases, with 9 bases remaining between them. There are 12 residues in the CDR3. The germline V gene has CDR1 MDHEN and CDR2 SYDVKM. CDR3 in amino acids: CASSLGERGYTF. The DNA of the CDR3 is TGTGCCAGCAGTTTAGGGGAGCGGGGCTACACCTTC.

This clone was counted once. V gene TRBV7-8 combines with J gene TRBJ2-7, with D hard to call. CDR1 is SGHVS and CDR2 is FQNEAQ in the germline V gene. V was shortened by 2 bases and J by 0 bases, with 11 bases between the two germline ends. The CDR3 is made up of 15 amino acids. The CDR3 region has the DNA TGTGCCAGCAGCTTAATAGGTCCTAGCTCCTACGAGCAGTACTTC. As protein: CASSLIGPSSYEQYF.

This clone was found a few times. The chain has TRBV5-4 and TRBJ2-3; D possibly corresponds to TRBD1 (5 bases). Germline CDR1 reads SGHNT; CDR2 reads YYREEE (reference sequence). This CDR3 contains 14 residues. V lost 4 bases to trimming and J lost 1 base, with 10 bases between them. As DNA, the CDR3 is TGTGCCAGCAGCCACGGACAAGGCACAGATACGCAGTATTTT. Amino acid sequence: CASSHGQGTDTQYF.

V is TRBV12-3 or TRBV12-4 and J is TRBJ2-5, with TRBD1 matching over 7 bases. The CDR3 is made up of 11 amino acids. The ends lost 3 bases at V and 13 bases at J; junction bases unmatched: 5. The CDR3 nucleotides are TGTGCCAGCAGTTTTCAGGGGGAGAGGTACTTC. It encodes CASSFQGERYF.